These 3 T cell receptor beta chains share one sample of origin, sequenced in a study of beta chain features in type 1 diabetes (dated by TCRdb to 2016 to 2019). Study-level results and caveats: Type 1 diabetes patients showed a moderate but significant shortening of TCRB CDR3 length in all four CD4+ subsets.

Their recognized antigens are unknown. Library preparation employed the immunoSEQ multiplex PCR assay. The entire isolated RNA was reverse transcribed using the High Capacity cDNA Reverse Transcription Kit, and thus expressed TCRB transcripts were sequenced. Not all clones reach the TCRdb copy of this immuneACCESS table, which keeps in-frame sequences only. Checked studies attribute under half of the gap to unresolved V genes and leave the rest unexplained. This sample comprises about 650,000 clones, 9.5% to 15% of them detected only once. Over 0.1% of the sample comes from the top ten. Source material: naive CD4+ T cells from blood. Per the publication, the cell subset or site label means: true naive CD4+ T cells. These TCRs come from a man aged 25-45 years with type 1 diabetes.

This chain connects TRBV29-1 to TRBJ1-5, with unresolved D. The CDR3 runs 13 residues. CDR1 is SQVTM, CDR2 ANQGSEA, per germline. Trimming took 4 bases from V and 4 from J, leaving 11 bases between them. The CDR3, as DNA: TGCAGCGTTGCTTGGTCAGTAAATCAGCCCCAGCATTTT. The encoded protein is CSVAWSVNQPQHF.

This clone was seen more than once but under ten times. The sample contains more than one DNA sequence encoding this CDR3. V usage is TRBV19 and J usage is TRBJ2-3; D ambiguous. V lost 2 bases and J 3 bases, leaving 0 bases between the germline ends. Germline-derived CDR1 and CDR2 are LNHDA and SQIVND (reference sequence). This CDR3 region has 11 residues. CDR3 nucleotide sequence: TGTGCCAGTAGTATAACAGATACGCAGTATTTT. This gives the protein CASSITDTQYF.

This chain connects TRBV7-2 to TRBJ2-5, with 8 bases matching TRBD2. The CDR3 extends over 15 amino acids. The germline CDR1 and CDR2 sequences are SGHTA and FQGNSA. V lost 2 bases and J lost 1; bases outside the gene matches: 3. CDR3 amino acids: CASSLTRGVQETQYF. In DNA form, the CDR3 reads TGTGCCAGCAGCTTAACGCGGGGGGTCCAAGAGACCCAGTACTTC.